The following is a T cell receptor (beta chain) sequence with its context. The data were obtained in a study of T cell changes during pregnancy in multiple sclerosis. The CDR3 loop spans 15 amino acids. The junction had 3 bases not matched to a gene; V was cut back by 2 bases and J by 4 bases. The germline V gene has CDR1 MNHNS and CDR2 SASEGT. TCRdb's table, derived via immunoSEQ multiplex PCR, lists solely in-frame clones and lacks some. The sample contains tens of thousands of clones, around 89% of which appear only once. The chain couples TRBV6-1 to TRBJ2-1, with 9 nucleotides matching TRBD2. The input for sequencing was CD4+ T cells from peripheral blood mononuclear cells, taken in the second trimester of pregnancy. This TCR came from a female donor with multiple sclerosis, enrolled in a pregnancy study. The CDR3 region has the DNA TGTGCCAGCAGTGAACGAGCGGGAGGATACAATGAGCAGTTCTTC. As protein: CASSERAGGYNEQFF.